The 18 T cell receptor beta chains given below trace back to one sample, sequenced in a study of regulatory T cells in long-lasting Graves disease. With iRepertoire HTBI primers and Arm-PCR of CDR3 regions, TCR beta libraries were built. MiXCR, run by TCRdb on the multiplex PCR reads, gives a single entry per CDR3 protein. The data contain approximately 230,000 distinct CDR3 sequences, about 18% of them singletons. Regarding time point: newly diagnosed GD, antithyroid drugs for less than 3 months. From RNA extracted from PBMCs, the TCR library was made. The sequenced sample was peripheral blood mononuclear cells (PBMCs), obtained at new diagnosis, from a patient treated with antithyroid drugs. These receptors were obtained from a female donor with Graves disease.

The table lists this clonotype with a few counts. A much bigger clone sits one base away, suggesting this may be a read error. The chain recombines TRBV3-1 with TRBJ2-7, with D unresolved. This CDR3 spans 14 amino acids. V lost 4 bases, J lost 2 bases, and 12 bases lay in between. The germline CDR1 and CDR2 sequences are LGHDT and YNNKEL (reference sequence). CDR3 in amino acids: CASSREGRAYEQYF. The CDR3 nucleotides are TGTGCCAGCAGCCGAGAAGGCAGAGCCTACGAGCAGTACTTC.

The chain joins TRBV7-2 to TRBJ2-3; D unclear. V was trimmed by 1 base and J by 1 base, leaving 6 bases between them. Germline V gene data show CDR1 as SGHTA and CDR2 as FQGNSA. There are 14 residues in the CDR3. The CDR3 region has the DNA TGTGCCAGCAGCTTAGGTCACCGCACAGATACGCAGTATTTT. This sequence encodes CASSLGHRTDTQYF.

This clonotype was observed at least ten times. This rearrangement joins TRBV18 to TRBJ2-3; D may correspond to TRBD1 or TRBD2 (5 bases each). Per germline, CDR1 KGHSH and CDR2 LQKENI. The CDR3 runs to 15 residues. The V end was cut by 3 bases, the J end by 2 bases, with 12 bases between. The CDR3 region is CASSPPGPHTDTQYF. The CDR3 nucleotides read TGTGCCAGCTCACCTCCGGGACCACACACAGATACGCAGTATTTT.

This clonotype was counted between two and nine times. The rearrangement uses TRBV9 and TRBJ1-4; TRBD1 aligns across 7 bases. V lost 3 bases, J lost 5 bases, and 4 bases stayed unmatched. Germline V lookup: CDR1 SGDLS, CDR2 YYNGEE. The CDR3 consists of 14 residues. CDR3 bases: TGTGCCAGCAGCGCCGGACAGGCGAATGAAAAACTGTTTTTT. It codes for CASSAGQANEKLFF.

This clonotype has ten or more counts. The chain carries TRBV20-1 and TRBJ1-4, with 8 positions matching TRBD1. Germline CDR1 is DFQATT and CDR2 is SNEGSKA (reference sequence). V shed 5 bases, J shed 5 bases, and the junction held 4 bases outside the gene matches. The CDR3 is 13 residues long. The CDR3 nucleotides are TGCAGTGCTGGGACAGGAGTAAATGAAAAACTGTTTTTT. Protein: CSAGTGVNEKLFF.

This clonotype was counted ten times or more. The genes are TRBV7-9 and TRBJ2-7, with 8 bases matching TRBD2. Looked up from germline, CDR1 is SEHNR and CDR2 is FQNEAQ (reference sequence). This CDR3 region has 16 residues. The V segment lost 5 bases and the J segment 5 bases; nucleotides outside the gene matches: 14. In DNA form, the CDR3 reads TGTGCCAGCAGCCTTCTTACGGGAGGGCCGAGAAACGAGCAGTACTTC. Its protein product is CASSLLTGGPRNEQYF. The full variable domain, in which reference TRBV7-9 and TRBJ2-7 provide the parts outside the CDR3, is DTGVSQNPRHKITKRGQNVTFRCDPISEHNRLYWYRQTLGQGPEFLTYFQNEAQLEKSRLLSDRFSAERPKGSFSTLEIQRTEQGDSAMYLCASSLLTGGPRNEQYFGPGTRLTVT.

At least ten counts were recorded for this clonotype. The rearrangement joins TRBV6-1 to TRBJ1-4; D gene ambiguous. V lost 5 bases and J lost 12, with 10 bases in between. Germline V CDR1 and CDR2: MNHNS, SASEGT. This CDR3 spans 11 amino acids. As DNA, the CDR3 is TGTGCCAGCAGTCAAGGAGGAGAACTGTTTTTT. It codes for CASSQGGELFF.

The table lists this clonotype with many counts. The J gene is TRBJ2-7, the V gene TRBV19, with a weak D call TRBD1 (5 bases). V was shortened by 5 bases and J by 2 bases, with 13 bases between the two germline ends. The CDR3 runs 14 residues. Germline loops: CDR1 LNHDA, CDR2 SQIVND (reference sequence). CDR3 protein: CASSARGGPYEQYF. The CDR3 DNA is TGTGCCAGTAGTGCTAGGGGCGGCCCCTACGAGCAGTACTTC.

V usage is TRBV10-1 and J usage is TRBJ2-7; D remains ambiguous. CDR1 is WNHNN and CDR2 is SYGVQD in the germline V gene (reference sequence). The CDR3 spans 13 residues. Trimming took 2 bases from V and 0 from J, leaving 5 bases between them. CDR3 sequence (DNA): TGCGCCAGCAGTGAGGGACCCTCCTACGAGCAGTACTTC. Translating it yields CASSEGPSYEQYF.

Ten or more counts support this clonotype. The V gene is TRBV6-1, the J gene TRBJ1-1, with D possibly being TRBD1 (5 bases). CDR1 is MNHNS and CDR2 is SASEGT in the germline V gene. This CDR3 has 17 amino acids. V lost 6 bases to trimming and J lost 5 bases, with 25 bases between them. The CDR3 DNA reads as TGTGCCAGCAGCGCGCAAGGGACTCTGTCTTGGGGTACTGAAGCTTTCTTT. Translated: CASSAQGTLSWGTEAFF.

This clonotype came up many times. This chain joins TRBV15 and TRBJ1-1; no clear D gene. Per germline, CDR1 LNHNV and CDR2 YYDKDF (reference sequence). This CDR3 region has 17 residues. V was shortened by 1 base and J by 4 bases, with 19 bases between the two germline ends. The CDR3 reads CATSRGSRFGGVTEAFF. DNA for the CDR3: TGTGCCACCAGCAGAGGTTCCCGTTTTGGAGGCGTCACTGAAGCTTTCTTT.

This clonotype appeared once. This chain connects TRBV19 to TRBJ2-1; TRBD2 might be the D (5 bases). This CDR3 contains 13 residues. The ends were cut back, 6 bases at V and 2 bases at J, with 8 bases in the middle. Germline CDR1 is LNHDA and CDR2 is SQIVND (reference sequence). The CDR3 sequence is CASRRVAYNEQFF. CDR3 bases: TGTGCCAGTAGGCGGGTGGCCTACAATGAGCAGTTCTTC.

This clonotype was observed many times. The V call is TRBV12-3 or TRBV12-4, the J call TRBJ1-1; 9 bases are a match to TRBD1. V shed 7 bases, J shed 6 bases, and the junction held 6 bases outside the gene matches. This CDR3 comprises 13 residues. This chain's CDR3 is CASNLDRGAEAFF. CDR3 nucleotide sequence: TGTGCCAGCAATCTCGACAGGGGGGCTGAAGCTTTCTTT.

Ten or more counts support this clonotype. This sequence joins TRBV20-1 and TRBJ1-2, with TRBD1 matching over 8 bases. This CDR3 contains 12 residues. CDR1 and CDR2 from the germline V gene are DFQATT and SNEGSKA (reference sequence). V was clipped by 3 bases and J by 11 bases; unmatched bases: 8. The CDR3 DNA is TGCAGTGCTAGCGAGGACAGGGAAGTGTACACCTTC. Translating it yields CSASEDREVYTF.

The rearrangement links TRBV6-5 to TRBJ2-7, with 7 bases identical to TRBD2. CDR1 and CDR2 from the germline V gene are MNHEY and SVGAGI. The CDR3 is made up of 13 amino acids. V shed 2 bases, J shed 5 bases, and the junction held 3 bases outside the gene matches. DNA for the CDR3: TGTGCCAGCAGTTACGGGAGGGTAAACGAGCAGTACTTC. Translated: CASSYGRVNEQYF.

This clonotype was seen at least ten times. This chain joins TRBV24-1 and TRBJ2-3; tentatively, D is TRBD2 (5 bases). Germline V CDR1 and CDR2: KGHDR, SFDVKD. The CDR3 contains 15 residues. Trimming removed 2 bases from V and 0 bases from J, with 8 bases in between. The CDR3 bases are TGTGCCACCAGTGATTATGGCGGGAGCACAGATACGCAGTATTTT. This translates into CATSDYGGSTDTQYF.

There are a few counts of this clonotype. The chain recombines TRBV6-5 with TRBJ1-2; no definite D call. Germline assignment: CDR1 MNHEY and CDR2 SVGAGI. The CDR3 is made up of 15 amino acids. Trimming removed 0 bases from V and 4 bases from J, with 12 bases in between. Here the CDR3 reads CASSYSKVDAYGYTF. CDR3 DNA sequence: TGTGCCAGCAGTTACTCGAAGGTAGACGCCTATGGCTACACCTTC.

In this sample, this clonotype turned up many times. The chain links TRBV24-1 to TRBJ1-5; D not resolved. Germline lookup yields CDR1 KGHDR and CDR2 SFDVKD. V was clipped by 4 bases and J by 5 bases, with 8 bases between them. This CDR3 is 13 amino acids long. The CDR3 coding sequence is TGTGCCACCAGTGAGAGGACGCATCAGCCCCAGCATTTT. Translating it yields CATSERTHQPQHF.